These 21 T cell receptor beta chains share one sample of origin, sequenced in a study of shared clonotypes between healthy human individuals. Profiling relied on immunoSEQ multiplex PCR, and the TCRdb table lists in-frame clones only, not all of them. The profile covers some 2.1 million clones, with 93% appearing a single time and 1.5% to 2% taken by the ten largest. CD45RO-negative, CCR7-selected cells formed the naive CD8 fraction, which excluded terminally differentiated effector memory CD45RA+ cells. The sample taken for sequencing was naive CD8+ T cells from PBMCs. The receptors derive from a man aged 18 to 35 in good health. Some clones in this sample may be carry-over from other donors' samples.

This rearrangement joins TRBV9 to TRBJ2-1, with 11 bases fitting TRBD2. J gave up 0 bases and V 3 bases, and 8 bases lay outside the gene matches. CDR1 is SGDLS and CDR2 is YYNGEE in the germline V gene. The CDR3 sequence is 18 residues long. CDR3 sequence: CASSALAGGPSSYNEQFF. For the CDR3, the DNA is TGTGCCAGCAGCGCCCTAGCGGGAGGACCGAGCTCCTACAATGAGCAGTTCTTC.

This clone was seen a single time. The chain joins TRBV7-9 to TRBJ1-1; no reliable D call. V was cut by 1 base and J by 8 bases, with 8 bases left in between. Germline V lookup: CDR1 SEHNR, CDR2 FQNEAQ (reference sequence). The CDR3 totals 12 residues. CDR3 sequence: CASSLGEPEAFF. Written as DNA, the CDR3 is TGTGCCAGCAGCTTAGGGGAGCCCGAAGCTTTCTTT. Supplemented by reference TRBV7-9 and TRBJ1-1, the full variable domain reads DTGVSQNPRHKITKRGQNVTFRCDPISEHNRLYWYRQTLGQGPEFLTYFQNEAQLEKSRLLSDRFSAERPKGSFSTLEIQRTEQGDSAMYLCASSLGEPEAFFGQGTRLTVV.

The genes are TRBV7-6 and TRBJ2-7; 7 bases are shared with TRBD1. V was clipped by 5 bases and J by 0 bases; unmatched bases: 10. CDR1 and CDR2 from the germline V gene are SGHVS and FNYEAQ. The CDR3 contains 16 residues. CDR3: CASSPTTGTDSYEQYF. The CDR3 DNA sequence: TGTGCCAGCAGCCCAACCACCGGGACAGACTCCTACGAGCAGTACTTC.

This chain joins TRBV5-5 and TRBJ1-2, with a tentative D call TRBD1 (6 bases). V lost 4 bases to trimming and J lost 4 bases, with 20 bases between them. CDR3 length equals 16 residues. The germline CDR1 and CDR2 sequences are SGHKS and YYEKEE (reference sequence). The CDR3 bases are TGTGCCAGCAGCCTAGTGGACAGAGCCCCCTCCTATGGCTACACCTTC. Translation: CASSLVDRAPSYGYTF.

The V and J genes are TRBV5-6 and TRBJ1-1; D not certain. CDR1 and CDR2 from the germline V gene are SGHDT and YYEEEE. The V end was cut by 0 bases, the J end by 1 base, with 13 bases between. The CDR3 runs 16 residues. CDR3 amino acids: CASSLDRRYGNTEAFF. The DNA of the CDR3 is TGTGCCAGCAGCTTGGATAGGCGCTACGGGAACACTGAAGCTTTCTTT. The full variable domain, rest sourced from reference TRBV5-6 and TRBJ1-1, is DAGVTQSPTHLIKTRGQQVTLRCSPKSGHDTVSWYQQALGQGPQFIFQYYEEEERQRGNFPDRFSGHQFPNYSSELNVNALLLGDSALYLCASSLDRRYGNTEAFFGQGTRLTVV.

This sequence joins TRBV28 and TRBJ2-5, with a tentative D call TRBD2 (6 bases). The CDR3 contains 15 residues. Trimming stripped 6 bases from V and 4 bases from J, with 18 bases between. Germline assignment: CDR1 MDHEN and CDR2 SYDVKM. The CDR3 reads CASRPRLVGGETQYF. CDR3 DNA: TGTGCCAGCAGGCCCCGACTAGTGGGAGGAGAGACCCAGTACTTC. The full variable domain, with the rest looked up from reference TRBV28 and TRBJ2-5, is DVKVTQSSRYLVKRTGEKVFLECVQDMDHENMFWYRQDPGLGLRLIYFSYDVKMKEKGDIPEGYSVSREKKERFSLILESASTNQTSMYLCASRPRLVGGETQYFGPGTRLLVL.

The chain uses TRBV7-6 and TRBJ2-3; TRBD2 matches at 10 bases. Germline V lookup: CDR1 SGHVS, CDR2 FNYEAQ. J lost 3 bases, V lost 5 bases, and 8 bases had no gene match. The CDR3 contains 16 residues. CDR3 nucleotide sequence: TGTGCCAGCAGCATCTTGCTAGCGGGAGCTACAGATACGCAGTATTTT. This sequence encodes CASSILLAGATDTQYF.

The V and J genes are TRBV7-9 and TRBJ1-4; no clear D. V was cut by 4 bases and J by 2 bases, with 14 bases left in between. CDR1 and CDR2 (germline): SEHNR, FQNEAQ (reference sequence). The CDR3 has 16 amino acids. This chain's CDR3 is CASSYNEGPTNEKLFF. The CDR3 DNA follows: TGTGCCAGCAGCTATAACGAGGGTCCCACTAATGAAAAACTGTTTTTT.

The J gene is TRBJ2-2, the V gene TRBV7-7, with D unresolved. V was clipped by 6 bases and J by 1 base, with 12 bases between them. Per the germline V gene, CDR1 is SSHAT and CDR2 is FNYEAQ (reference sequence). The CDR3 loop spans 15 amino acids. CDR3 sequence: CASRPTWWNTGELFF. In nucleotides, the CDR3 is TGTGCCAGCAGACCGACGTGGTGGAACACCGGGGAGCTGTTTTTT.

This clone has only one observation. The chain links TRBV27 to TRBJ2-1; 9 nucleotides line up with TRBD2. This CDR3 is 16 amino acids long. Germline-derived CDR1 and CDR2 are MNHEY and SMNVEV (reference sequence). V shed 5 bases, J shed 10 bases, and the junction held 15 bases outside the gene matches. CDR3 bases: TGTGCCAGCAGTAACCGACTAGCGGCCTTAAAAGGGGAGCAGTTCTTC. Amino acids: CASSNRLAALKGEQFF.

The J gene is TRBJ2-2, the V gene TRBV5-4; D is uncertain. The CDR3 contains 12 residues. The V and J ends lost 5 bases and 6 bases respectively, with 8 bases between them. Germline values: CDR1 SGHNT, CDR2 YYREEE (reference sequence). The CDR3 is CASRLVSGELFF. The CDR3, as DNA: TGTGCCAGCAGACTCGTGTCCGGGGAGCTGTTTTTT.

This chain links TRBV28 with TRBJ2-7; 7 bases are a match to TRBD2. After removal of 3 bases from V and 3 bases from J, the junction contained 14 bases not matched to a gene. The germline gives CDR1 MDHEN, CDR2 SYDVKM. The CDR3 has 17 amino acids. The CDR3 DNA is TGTGCCAGCAGTTTGGACCCCCGAGGACTAGGTCGCTACGAGCAGTACTTC. The encoded protein is CASSLDPRGLGRYEQYF.

This clone was counted between two and nine times. The sample has other DNA sequences that encode this CDR3 too. The gene calls are TRBV27 and TRBJ1-2; TRBD1 is a possible D gene (6 bases). Between the trimmed V and J ends, which lost 5 bases and 4 bases, there was a span of 11 bases. The CDR3 consists of 13 residues. CDR1 and CDR2 (germline): MNHEY, SMNVEV (reference sequence). The CDR3 nucleotides read TGTGCCAGCAGTCTTACAGGGCCCTATGGCTACACCTTC. This translates into CASSLTGPYGYTF.

This chain links TRBV18 with TRBJ2-5; 11 bases agree with TRBD2. The CDR3 extends over 16 amino acids. The junction had 7 bases not matched to a gene; V was cut back by 6 bases and J by 1 base. Germline-derived CDR1 and CDR2 are KGHSH and LQKENI. The CDR3 sequence: CASSKQGLAAQETQYF. As DNA, the CDR3 is TGTGCCAGCTCCAAGCAGGGACTAGCGGCCCAAGAGACCCAGTACTTC.

Regarding this clone: Other DNA sequences in the same sample also yield this CDR3. The chain employs TRBV5-4 and TRBJ2-7; D is ambiguous. The germline CDR1 and CDR2 sequences are SGHNT and YYREEE (reference sequence). The CDR3 contains 12 residues. V lost 0 bases and J lost 3, with 4 bases in between. CDR3 in DNA: TGTGCCAGCAGCTTGGGAGGCTACGAGCAGTACTTC. As protein: CASSLGGYEQYF.

V usage is TRBV7-2 and J usage is TRBJ2-1; D gene ambiguous. The CDR3 has 14 residues. The germline V and J ends were trimmed by 1 base and 9 bases, with 13 bases remaining between them. Germline CDR1 is SGHTA and CDR2 is FQGNSA. The CDR3 here is CASSLVNRPPEQFF. CDR3 bases: TGTGCCAGCAGCTTAGTAAACCGCCCCCCTGAGCAGTTCTTC.

This chain links TRBV6-5 with TRBJ1-5, with 8 bases identical to TRBD1. The CDR3 sequence is 15 residues long. V dropped 4 bases and J dropped 4; count of bases not matched to a gene: 6. Germline loops: CDR1 MNHEY, CDR2 SVGAGI. CDR3 in DNA: TGTGCCAGCAGTTTGTACAGGGGGGGGAATCAGCCCCAGCATTTT. This encodes CASSLYRGGNQPQHF.

The CDR3 spells CASSLGTSGIKYF. The CDR3 bases are TGTGCCAGCAGCTTAGGGACTAGCGGGATCAAGTATTTT. The rearrangement links TRBV5-6 to TRBJ2-3, with TRBD2 identical over 13 bases. V was clipped by 2 bases and J by 13 bases; unmatched bases: 4. The CDR3 totals 13 residues. In germline, CDR1 is SGHDT, CDR2 YYEEEE.

The chain carries TRBV25-1 and TRBJ2-7, with D possibly matching TRBD2 (5 bases). Germline loops: CDR1 MGHDK, CDR2 SYGVNS. V was clipped by 1 base and J by 7 bases, with 8 bases between them. The CDR3 totals 12 residues. In nucleotides, the CDR3 is TGTGCCAGCAGTGAATTCTCGGGGGAGCAGTACTTC. Its translation: CASSEFSGEQYF.

This sequence joins TRBV2 and TRBJ2-3; tentative D call: TRBD2 (6 bases). This CDR3 has 16 amino acids. The germline CDR1 and CDR2 sequences are SNHLY and FYNNEI. V lost 4 bases to trimming and J lost 4 bases, with 18 bases between them. Here the CDR3 reads CASSVPAEGGPDTQYF. CDR3 coding DNA: TGTGCCAGCAGTGTCCCAGCGGAGGGCGGCCCAGATACGCAGTATTTT.

The DNA of the CDR3 is TGCAGCGTTTCCGGGACAGGGGAAGGGGTAAACTATGGCTACACCTTC. It yields the protein CSVSGTGEGVNYGYTF. The rearrangement links TRBV29-1 to TRBJ1-2; the match to TRBD1 covers 10 bases. Germline V gene sequence: CDR1 SQVTM, CDR2 ANQGSEA. The CDR3 covers 16 residues. The junction had 11 bases not matched to a gene; V was cut back by 5 bases and J by 2 bases.